The rows below give T cell receptor beta chains drawn from one sample of a study of beta chain features in type 1 diabetes. Assay used: immunoSEQ multiplex PCR; TCRdb lists only in-frame clones, some missing. This sample has 250,000 to 300,000 clones, with 7% to 9% found just once. The sample comprised central memory CD4+ T cells from blood. Receptors originate from a woman younger than 30 in good health. CDR3s include the opening cysteine and the closing phenylalanine or tryptophan. A D gene is named only where the DNA matches it firmly. Clone size is shown for a subset of rows, as once, few, many or a class of expanded clone.

j_call v_call clone_size d_call cdr3_nt cdr3_aa
TRBJ2-1 TRBV19 - - TGTGCCAGTAGTCTGTCGGAGGCCAATGAGCAGTTCTTC CASSLSEANEQFF
TRBJ1-2 TRBV7-2 - TRBD1 TGTGCCAGCAGAGAAACAGGGGGAGGCTACACCTTC CASRETGGGYTF
TRBJ2-3 TRBV19 - - TGTGCCAGTACCCTTCAGCGTTCTCGCACAGATACGCAGTATTTT CASTLQRSRTDTQYF
TRBJ1-5 TRBV19 - TRBD1 TGTGCCAGTAGTATAGTCAAGACAGGGGATCAGCCCCAGCATTTT CASSIVKTGDQPQHF
TRBJ1-2 TRBV4-2 - TRBD1 TGTGCCAGCAGCTCAAGTGCAAGGGGGCAGGATGGCTACACCTTC CASSSSARGQDGYTF
TRBJ1-2 TRBV29-1 few TRBD1 TGCAGCGTTGCTCGGACAGGGGACTATGGCTACACCTTC CSVARTGDYGYTF
TRBJ1-2 TRBV11-1 - - TGTGCCAGCACCAAGAAGTCCGGACCGAACTATGGCTACACCTTC CASTKKSGPNYGYTF
TRBJ2-5 TRBV13 - TRBD2 TGTGCCAGCAGCCTGGTGGGTCTAGCGGGGTTTCGGGGAGAGCAGTACTTC CASSLVGLAGFRGEQYF
TRBJ1-6 TRBV23-1 - TRBD1 TGCGCCAGCAGTCAAGATGACAGGGCATATTCACCCCTCCACTTT CASSQDDRAYSPLHF
TRBJ1-5 TRBV9 - TRBD1 TGTGCCAGCAGCCCTGGGGGACAGGGGGTTGGACCCCAGCATTTT CASSPGGQGVGPQHF
TRBJ1-5 TRBV6-1 - TRBD1 TGTGCCAGCAGTACGACAGGGGGCGGGGGTCAGCCCCAGCATTTT CASSTTGGGGQPQHF
TRBJ2-7 TRBV5-1 - - TGCGCCAGCAGCTTAGGGCAGAGCTCCTACGAGCAGTACTTC CASSLGQSSYEQYF
TRBJ1-1 TRBV18 few - TGTGCCAGCTCACCACTGGCTTACTCAGGGTCCACTGAAGCTTTCTTT CASSPLAYSGSTEAFF
TRBJ1-2 TRBV28 - TRBD1 TGTGCCAGCCACAGTCCCGGGACAGGGATTGGCTACACCTTC CASHSPGTGIGYTF
TRBJ2-5 TRBV29-1 few TRBD2 TGCAGCGTTGCATCGGGGAGCGGGGGAGAGACCCAGTACTTC CSVASGSGGETQYF
TRBJ1-1 TRBV9 few - TGTGCCAGCGGTGTAGGACTGGACACTGAAGCTTTCTTT CASGVGLDTEAFF
TRBJ1-1 TRBV7-8 many - TGTGCCAGCAGCTTAGGGGGTCGGAACACTGAAGCTTTCTTT CASSLGGRNTEAFF
TRBJ1-1 TRBV4-2 - - TGTGCCAGCAGCTCCCAGGTAGGGGCCAACACTGAAGCTTTCTTT CASSSQVGANTEAFF
TRBJ2-1 TRBV19 many TRBD2 TGTGCCAGTAGGAGAGGACTAGCGGGGAACAATGAGCAGTTCTTC CASRRGLAGNNEQFF
TRBJ2-2 TRBV9 - TRBD2 TGTGCCAGCAGCGTAGGTCGGAGTAGCGGGGGGTTCGCAGCCGGGGAGCTGTTTTTT CASSVGRSSGGFAAGELFF
TRBJ2-2 TRBV5-1 few TRBD1 TGCGCCAGCAGCTTGGTAACGGGACAGGGCCTGGAGGAGCTGTTTTTT CASSLVTGQGLEELFF
TRBJ2-1 TRBV7-2 - TRBD1 TGTGCCAGCAGCCTGGGACAGGTGGATGAGCAGTTCTTC CASSLGQVDEQFF
TRBJ1-5 TRBV28 many - TGTGCCAGCAGTCACATTCAGCCCCAGCATTTT CASSHIQPQHF
TRBJ1-4 TRBV7-9 - - TGTGCCAGCAGCTCCGGGGACTTTAATGAAAAACTGTTTTTT CASSSGDFNEKLFF
TRBJ2-1 TRBV29-1 - - TGCAGCGTTGTGCGGTTAGGGGCGATTAATGAGCAGTTCTTC CSVVRLGAINEQFF
TRBJ1-1 TRBV15 few TRBD1 TGTGCCACCAGCCGGGGACAGGGGGGGATAGACACTGAAGCTTTCTTT CATSRGQGGIDTEAFF
TRBJ1-3 TRBV18 - - TGTGCCAGCTCACCAGCTTCTGGGGCCGGAAACACCATATATTTT CASSPASGAGNTIYF
TRBJ2-1 TRBV7-3 few - TGTGCCAGCAGCTTAAGCAGGGACAATGAGCAGTTCTTC CASSLSRDNEQFF
TRBJ1-1 TRBV30 few - TGTGCCTGGAGTGTAAGGACGATTGAAGCTTTCTTT CAWSVRTIEAFF
TRBJ2-7 TRBV7-2 few - TGTGCCAGCAGCTTAAGGGCTAGATCCTACGAGCAGTACTTC CASSLRARSYEQYF
TRBJ1-5 TRBV7-8 - - TGTGCCAGCAGCTTAGCGGGCAGGGTAAATCAGCCCCAGCATTTT CASSLAGRVNQPQHF
TRBJ2-1 TRBV18 many - TGTGCCAGCTCACCATCCCAGCCTGATGAGCAGTTCTTC CASSPSQPDEQFF
TRBJ1-5 TRBV2 few - TGTGCCAGCAAAGACAGAGGCAATCAGCCCCAGCATTTT CASKDRGNQPQHF
TRBJ2-2 TRBV11-3 once - TGTGCCAGCAGCCCACGGAGGCAGGGCGACCTTTTGTCCGGGGAGCTGTTTTTT CASSPRRQGDLLSGELFF
TRBJ2-5 TRBV7-2 - - TGTGCCAGCAGCTTAGCGTGGTCTCAACGAGAGACCCAGTACTTC CASSLAWSQRETQYF
TRBJ2-1 TRBV7-3 - TRBD1 TGTGCCAGCAGCCCCCTCGGGGGACAGGGAGAGCAGTTCTTC CASSPLGGQGEQFF
TRBJ2-1 TRBV5-6 - TRBD1 TGTGCCAGCAGCCGGTTTGACAGGGCTGGTCACAATGAGCAGTTCTTC CASSRFDRAGHNEQFF
TRBJ1-4 TRBV7-9 many - TGTGCCAGCAGCCTCGGGACGCTGGGGGAAAAACTGTTTTTT CASSLGTLGEKLFF
TRBJ1-2 TRBV6-4 few - TGTGCCAGCAGACCAGGAGGCGGTAACTATGGCTACACCTTC CASRPGGGNYGYTF
TRBJ2-1 TRBV19 few - TGTGCCAGTAGCCGCCCAGAGCCCTACAATGAGCAGTTCTTC CASSRPEPYNEQFF
TRBJ2-6 TRBV7-2 - - TGTGCCAGCAGCACGCGCGACGGGGCGTTGGCCAACGTCCTGACTTTC CASSTRDGALANVLTF
TRBJ1-5 TRBV2 few - TGTGCCAGCAGACCCGGCGGGTCAGGAGGCAATCAGCCCCAGCATTTT CASRPGGSGGNQPQHF
TRBJ2-3 TRBV4-2 - - TGTGCCAGCAGCCAAGGGTTCGGGAGCACCGCTAGCACAGATACGCAGTATTTT CASSQGFGSTASTDTQYF
TRBJ2-7 TRBV5-1 few - TGCGCCAGCAGCTTGGGACAGACCGTCTACGAGCAGTACTTC CASSLGQTVYEQYF
TRBJ2-7 TRBV4-2 - - TGTGCCAGCAGCCACCGAAGTGGGAGGAGCTCCTACGAGCAGTACTTC CASSHRSGRSSYEQYF
TRBJ2-2 TRBV6-6 few - TGTGCCAGCAGGCCCCGGGCCGATACCGGGGAGCTGTTTTTT CASRPRADTGELFF
TRBJ2-5 TRBV9 few TRBD1 TGTGCCAGCAGCCGATTAACAGGGGGCCGCGAGACCCAGTACTTC CASSRLTGGRETQYF
TRBJ1-2 TRBV4-3 few - TGCGCCAGCAGCCGGCTTGGGGGGTCGGGGTTCTATGGCTACACCTTC CASSRLGGSGFYGYTF
TRBJ2-5 TRBV18 few - TGTGCCAGCTCACTCTCATTAACGCGGGACATTCCTTCGGAGACCCAGTACTTC CASSLSLTRDIPSETQYF
TRBJ2-3 TRBV7-2 many - TGTGCCAGCAGCCTTTCCGGGGGCCAATACACAGATACGCAGTATTTT CASSLSGGQYTDTQYF
TRBJ1-6 TRBV11-1 few TRBD1 TGTGCCAGCACGCGGACAGGGTCCTATAATTCACCCCTCCACTTT CASTRTGSYNSPLHF
TRBJ1-1 TRBV5-1 few TRBD1 TGCGCCAGCAGCTTGGTCGGGGACAGCGAAGCTTTCTTT CASSLVGDSEAFF